Reported below is one T cell receptor beta chain. The record originates from a study of T-cell reconstitution after alpha-beta-depleted transplantation in children. This CDR3 comprises 13 residues. Germline V gene lookup returns CDR1 MNHEY and CDR2 SMNVEV (reference sequence). V shed 2 bases and J shed 7 bases, with 9 bases lying between them. Unique molecular identifiers were used in preparing the TCRbeta library. One entry per CDR3 protein, called by TCRdb with MiXCR from the PCR reads. The sample lists hundreds of thousands of distinct CDR3 sequences; roughly 33% were seen once. The sequence was obtained from a human donor who donated a stem cell graft to a child with aplastic anemia. The material was PBMCs from the stem cell graft donor, obtained from the stem cell graft. This chain connects TRBV27 to TRBJ1-5, with D unresolved. The CDR3 reads CASSLMIGQPQHF. The CDR3 DNA follows: TGTGCCAGCAGTTTAATGATAGGGCAGCCCCAGCATTTT.